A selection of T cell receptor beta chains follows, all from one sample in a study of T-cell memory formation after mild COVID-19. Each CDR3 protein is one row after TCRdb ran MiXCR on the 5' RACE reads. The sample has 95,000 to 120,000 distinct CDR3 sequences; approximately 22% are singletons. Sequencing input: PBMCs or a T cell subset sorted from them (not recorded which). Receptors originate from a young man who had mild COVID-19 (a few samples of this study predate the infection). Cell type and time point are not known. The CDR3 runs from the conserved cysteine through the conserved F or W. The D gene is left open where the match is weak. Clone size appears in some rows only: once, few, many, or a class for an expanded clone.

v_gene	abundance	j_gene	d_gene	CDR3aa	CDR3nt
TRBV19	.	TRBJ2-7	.	CASSTWTTRGAYEQYF	TGTGCCAGTAGTACCTGGACTACCCGGGGTGCCTACGAGCAGTACTTC
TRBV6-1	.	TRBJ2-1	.	CASRFRNVIEQFF	TGTGCCAGCAGGTTCCGTAACGTGATCGAGCAGTTCTTC
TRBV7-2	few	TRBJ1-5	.	CASSLGEYQHF	TGTGCCAGCAGCCTCGGGGAATACCAGCATTTT
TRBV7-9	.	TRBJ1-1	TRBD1	CASSLGDRGLFEAFF	TGTGCCAGCAGCTTAGGTGACAGGGGATTGTTTGAAGCTTTCTTT
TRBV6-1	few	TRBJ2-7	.	CASSVYLGSSYEQYF	TGTGCCAGCAGTGTGTATTTAGGGTCCTCCTACGAGCAGTACTTC
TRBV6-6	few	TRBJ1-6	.	CASSQQAPAGHSPLHF	TGTGCCAGCAGTCAACAGGCCCCGGCGGGGCATTCACCCCTCCACTTT
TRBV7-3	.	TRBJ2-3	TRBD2	CASSLTPSGGTDTQYF	TGTGCCAGCAGCTTAACGCCTAGCGGGGGCACAGATACGCAGTATTTT
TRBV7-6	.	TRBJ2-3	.	CASSPRVGTDTQYF	TGTGCCAGCAGCCCTCGGGTAGGGACAGATACGCAGTATTTT
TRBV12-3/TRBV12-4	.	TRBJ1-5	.	CASSLGSLVQPQHF	TGTGCCAGCAGTTTAGGTTCGTTAGTACAGCCCCAGCATTTT
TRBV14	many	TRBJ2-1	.	CASSPTGTSHNEQFF	TGTGCCAGCAGCCCCACTGGGACTTCCCACAATGAGCAGTTCTTC
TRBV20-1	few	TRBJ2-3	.	CSARDFGDRRGTDTQYF	TGCAGTGCTAGAGATTTTGGGGATCGGCGAGGAACAGATACGCAGTATTTT
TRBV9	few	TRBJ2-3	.	CASSVVNTDTQYF	TGTGCCAGCAGCGTAGTAAACACAGATACGCAGTATTTT
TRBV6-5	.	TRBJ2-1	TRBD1	CASSASGGPKNEQFF	TGTGCCAGCAGTGCCTCAGGGGGCCCTAAGAATGAGCAGTTCTTC
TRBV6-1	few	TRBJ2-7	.	CASSEGVEVEQYF	TGTGCCAGCAGTGAAGGGGTCGAAGTGGAGCAGTACTTC
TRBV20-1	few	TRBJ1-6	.	CSARDVQGSYNSPLHF	TGCAGTGCTAGAGACGTACAGGGCTCCTATAATTCACCCCTCCACTTT
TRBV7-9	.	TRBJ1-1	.	CASSPGQGRNTEAFF	TGTGCCAGCAGCCCAGGGCAGGGACGGAACACTGAAGCTTTCTTT
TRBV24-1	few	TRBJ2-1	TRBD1	CATSAPLTGFYNEQFF	TGTGCCACCAGTGCTCCGCTGACAGGGTTCTACAATGAGCAGTTCTTC
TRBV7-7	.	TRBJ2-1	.	CASSTRVLDEQFF	TGTGCTAGCAGCACCAGGGTTTTGGATGAGCAGTTCTTC
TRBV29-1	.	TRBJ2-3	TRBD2	CSVEVGLAGGRTDTQYF	TGCAGCGTTGAAGTAGGACTAGCGGGGGGCCGCACAGATACGCAGTATTTT
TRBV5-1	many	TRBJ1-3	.	CASSLFGWRNTIYF	TGCGCCAGCAGCTTATTCGGTTGGAGAAACACCATATATTTT
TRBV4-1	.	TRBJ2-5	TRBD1	CASSQQQGTYQETQYF	TGCGCCAGCAGCCAGCAACAGGGGACGTACCAAGAGACCCAGTACTTC
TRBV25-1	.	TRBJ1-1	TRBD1	CASSDQGGQGWNTEAFF	TGTGCCAGCAGTGATCAAGGAGGACAGGGTTGGAACACTGAAGCTTTCTTT
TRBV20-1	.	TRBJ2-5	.	CSARGGLEETQYF	TGCAGTGCTAGAGGGGGCCTCGAGGAGACCCAGTACTTC
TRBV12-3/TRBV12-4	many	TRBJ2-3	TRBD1	CASSRTGTYTDTQYF	TGTGCCAGCAGCAGGACAGGGACCTACACAGATACGCAGTATTTT
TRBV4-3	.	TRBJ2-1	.	CASSHKGLMFF	TGCGCCAGCAGCCACAAGGGCCTAATGTTCTTC
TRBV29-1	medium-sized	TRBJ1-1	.	CSVDAGNAEAFF	TGCAGCGTTGATGCGGGCAACGCTGAAGCTTTCTTT
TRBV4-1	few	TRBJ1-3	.	CASSQGPSAGNTIYF	TGCGCCAGCAGCCAAGGGCCCTCAGCCGGAAACACCATATATTTT
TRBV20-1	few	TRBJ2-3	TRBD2	CSAQGLAGVDGKDTQYF	TGCAGTGCCCAGGGGCTAGCGGGGGTTGATGGGAAGGATACGCAGTATTTT
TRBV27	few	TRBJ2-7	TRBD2	CASSFAGGRYEQYF	TGTGCCAGCAGTTTCGCGGGGGGGCGTTACGAGCAGTACTTC
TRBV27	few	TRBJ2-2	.	CASSFDNTGELFF	TGTGCCAGCAGTTTCGATAACACCGGGGAGCTGTTTTTT
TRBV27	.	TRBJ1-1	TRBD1	CASKTQTGGTKAFF	TGTGCCAGCAAGACCCAGACAGGGGGCACGAAAGCTTTCTTT
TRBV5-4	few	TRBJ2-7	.	CASSLATSSYEQYF	TGTGCCAGCAGCTTGGCGACGTCGTCCTACGAGCAGTACTTC
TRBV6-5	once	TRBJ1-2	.	CASSYVRGGLDGYTF	TGTGCCAGCAGTTACGTCCGGGGAGGGTTAGATGGCTACACCTTC
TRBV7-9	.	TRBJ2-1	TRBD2	CASSTGTNNEQFF	TGTGCCAGCAGCACCGGGACTAACAATGAGCAGTTCTTC
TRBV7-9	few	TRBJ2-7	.	CASSISYEQYF	TGTGCCAGCAGCATATCCTACGAGCAGTACTTC
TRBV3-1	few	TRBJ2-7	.	CASSQEGRGFISYEQYF	TGTGCCAGCAGCCAAGAGGGTCGGGGGTTCATCTCCTACGAGCAGTACTTC
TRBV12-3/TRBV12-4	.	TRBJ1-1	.	CASSLEVGTEAFF	TGTGCCAGCAGTTTAGAGGTGGGCACTGAAGCTTTCTTT
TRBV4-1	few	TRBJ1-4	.	CASSARDGGGTNEKLFF	TGCGCCAGCAGCGCCCGGGACGGAGGCGGAACTAATGAAAAACTGTTTTTT